One T cell receptor (beta chain) is described in this entry. Its antigen remains unknown. This table comes from immunoSEQ multiplex PCR, and its TCRdb copy is limited to in-frame clones, with some not included. The sample lists approximately 65,000 clones, approximately 91% occurring once. This record belongs to a study of lymphopenia after photon versus proton radiotherapy. Whole-study findings and limits: Oligoclonal CD8+ Temra expansion after nadir drove photon patients' diversity drop. Under photons, naive T cells and diversity fell while effector/memory populations rose. Post-nadir TCR diversity decline inversely tracked overall survival among those who died.

The germline CDR1 and CDR2 sequences are SGDLS and YYNGEE. J lost 8 bases, V lost 0 bases, and 7 bases had no gene match. This CDR3 spans 15 amino acids. The sequenced sample was peripheral blood, obtained from a patient treated with photon-based radiotherapy. V gene TRBV9 combines with J gene TRBJ2-2; TRBD2 matches at 7 bases. This TCR derives from a woman between 70 and 85 years old with pancreatic cancer. The CDR3 spells CASSVDGRFGGELFF. The CDR3 region has the DNA TGTGCCAGCAGCGTAGACGGGAGGTTTGGTGGGGAGCTGTTTTTT.